This T cell receptor beta chain was profiled in a study of technical replicates of blood from a few donors. The CDR3 covers 17 residues. The germline gives CDR1 SGHKS, CDR2 YYEKEE (reference sequence). Trimming stripped 3 bases from V and 3 bases from J, with 19 bases between. The data were produced by immunoSEQ multiplex PCR, yet TCRdb's version contains in-frame clones alone and is incomplete. This table has more than 90,000 clones, about 96% appearing once. The receptor was derived from a human donor in good health. The J gene is TRBJ1-5, the V gene TRBV5-5, with a tentative D call TRBD1 (5 bases). The sequencing sample was made of T cells isolated from PBMCs. The DNA for the CDR3 is TGTGCCAGCAGCTCCCTGGGGGGGTCTTTCCCCAATCAGCCCCAGCATTTT. Translated, it gives CASSSLGGSFPNQPQHF.